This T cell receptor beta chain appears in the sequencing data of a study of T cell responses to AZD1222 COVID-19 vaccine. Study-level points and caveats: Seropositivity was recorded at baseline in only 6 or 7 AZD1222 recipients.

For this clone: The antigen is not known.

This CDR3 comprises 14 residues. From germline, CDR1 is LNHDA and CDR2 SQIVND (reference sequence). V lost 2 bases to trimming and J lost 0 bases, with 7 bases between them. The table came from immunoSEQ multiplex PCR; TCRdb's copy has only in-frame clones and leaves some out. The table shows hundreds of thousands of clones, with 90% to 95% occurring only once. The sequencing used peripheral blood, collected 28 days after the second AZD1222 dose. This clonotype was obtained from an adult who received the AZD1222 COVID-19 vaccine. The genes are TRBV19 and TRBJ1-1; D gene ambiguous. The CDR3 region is CASSIRPMNTEAFF. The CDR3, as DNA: TGTGCCAGTAGTATACGGCCCATGAACACTGAAGCTTTCTTT. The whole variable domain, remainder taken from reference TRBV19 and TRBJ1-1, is DGGITQSPKYLFRKEGQNVTLSCEQNLNHDAMYWYRQDPGQGLRLIYYSQIVNDFQKGDIAEGYSVSREKKESFPLTVTSAQKNPTAFYLCASSIRPMNTEAFFGQGTRLTVV.